These 32 T cell receptor beta chains came from one sample sequenced in a study of CD8 T cells in ankylosing spondylitis. TCRdb fed the 5' RACE reads into MiXCR, producing one record per CDR3 protein. The sample contains about 240,000 distinct CDR3 sequences, under 12% of which appear only once. The sequenced material came from blood, either unsorted or a sorted T cell fraction (not recorded which). These receptor sequences come from a male donor with ankylosing spondylitis or in good health (not recorded which).

This clonotype was recorded a few times. V gene TRBV5-1 combines with J gene TRBJ2-7; 7 nucleotides agree with TRBD2. The CDR3 covers 14 residues. The V gene end was trimmed by 4 bases and the J gene end by 4 bases; junction bases not matched to a gene: 8. The germline gives CDR1 SGHRS, CDR2 YFSETQ. CDR3 protein: CASSRTGGLYEQYF. The CDR3 nucleotides are TGCGCCAGCAGCCGAACGGGGGGTTTATACGAGCAGTACTTC. The full variable domain, its missing parts supplied by reference TRBV5-1 and TRBJ2-7, is KAGVTQTPRYLIKTRGQQVTLSCSPISGHRSVSWYQQTPGQGLQFLFEYFSETQRNKGNFPGRFSGRQFSNSRSEMNVSTLELGDSALYLCASSRTGGLYEQYFGPGTRLTVT.

This clonotype occurred many times. V is TRBV5-1 and J is TRBJ2-2; D gene uncertain. V lost 2 bases to trimming and J lost 8 bases, with 7 bases between them. Germline CDR1 is SGHRS and CDR2 is YFSETQ. The CDR3 sequence is 12 residues long. CDR3 sequence (DNA): TGCGCCAGCAGCTTTGAGAGGGGGGAGCTGTTTTTT. Its protein product is CASSFERGELFF.

The rearrangement uses TRBV30 and TRBJ2-3; TRBD2 matches at 8 bases. Losses at the gene ends were 2 bases for V and 7 bases for J; bases not matched to a gene: 8. This CDR3 has 14 residues. Looked up from germline, CDR1 is GTSNPN and CDR2 is SVGIG (reference sequence). The DNA for the CDR3 is TGTGCCTGGAGTCCCGGGGGGGGCACGCATACGCAGTATTTT. As protein: CAWSPGGGTHTQYF.

There are many counts of this clonotype. The chain recombines TRBV10-3 with TRBJ2-7; TRBD1 agrees at 8 bases. The CDR3 has 12 amino acids. The trim removed 9 bases at V and 3 bases at J, leaving 4 bases unmatched. Germline assignment: CDR1 ENHRY and CDR2 SYGVKD. The CDR3, as DNA: TGTGCCATGGGCAGGGGGCTCTACGAGCAGTACTTC. It yields the protein CAMGRGLYEQYF.

This clonotype was counted many times. V usage is TRBV20-1 and J usage is TRBJ2-5; the D gene could be TRBD1 or TRBD2 (5 bases each). The CDR3 is 14 residues long. Germline CDR1 and CDR2: DFQATT and SNEGSKA (reference sequence). Trimming took 5 bases from V and 5 from J, leaving 18 bases between them. The CDR3 DNA follows: TGCAGTGCTTCAAGGGGACCGTCAGCTGAGACCCAGTACTTC. Encoded protein: CSASRGPSAETQYF.

Ten or more counts support this clonotype. V gene TRBV5-1 combines with J gene TRBJ2-3; D gene ambiguous. The CDR3 length is 13 residues. The germline CDR1 and CDR2 sequences are SGHRS and YFSETQ. Trimming removed 1 base at V and 6 bases at J, with 9 bases between. The CDR3 reads CASSLIGSDTQYF. DNA for the CDR3: TGCGCCAGCAGCTTGATCGGGTCGGATACGCAGTATTTT.

This clonotype was observed at least ten times. This chain connects TRBV5-1 to TRBJ2-5; possibly TRBD1 for D (6 bases). V was cut by 0 bases and J by 3 bases, with 6 bases left in between. This CDR3 contains 13 residues. CDR1 and CDR2 (germline): SGHRS, YFSETQ. The CDR3 DNA follows: TGCGCCAGCAGCTTGGACAGGGAAGAGACCCAGTACTTC. This gives the protein CASSLDREETQYF.

On this clonotype: A read error may produce the germline difference seen at one junction end. The CDR3 protein is CASSLGTSSYNEQLF. The CDR3 bases are TGCGCCAGCAGCTTGGGCACGAGCTCCTACAATGAGCAGTTGTTC. This rearrangement joins TRBV5-1 to TRBJ2-1; no firm D call. CDR3 length: 15 residues. The germline V gene has CDR1 SGHRS and CDR2 YFSETQ.

This clonotype was seen repeatedly, ten times or more. This chain joins TRBV4-1 and TRBJ1-1, with a possible D match to TRBD1 (6 bases). The length of the CDR3 is 13 residues. The V gene's germline CDR1 is MGHRA and CDR2 YSYEKL. Trimming pared 5 bases from V and 3 bases from J, leaving 10 bases between. In DNA, the CDR3 is TGCGCCAGCAGCACACAGGGTGACACTGAAGCTTTCTTT. Translation: CASSTQGDTEAFF.

There are a few counts of this clonotype. The V and J genes are TRBV9 and TRBJ2-5; 14 nucleotides align to TRBD2. Germline assignment: CDR1 SGDLS and CDR2 YYNGEE. V dropped 0 bases and J dropped 4; count of bases not matched to a gene: 8. CDR3 length: 18 residues. The CDR3 DNA reads as TGTGCCAGCAGCGTAGCCGGGGGGGGGACTAGCGGGAGAGAGACCCAGTACTTC. Encoded protein: CASSVAGGGTSGRETQYF.

The sample holds many counts of this clonotype. The chain is built from TRBV20-1 and TRBJ2-6; D not resolved. With 4 bases removed from V and 2 bases from J, the gap between germline ends came to 9 bases. Germline CDR1 is DFQATT and CDR2 is SNEGSKA (reference sequence). The CDR3 spans 14 residues. For the CDR3, the DNA is TGCAGTGCTATGAGTGGTGCTGGGGCCAACGTCCTGACTTTC. This codes for CSAMSGAGANVLTF.

This clonotype was counted a single time. The junction differs from germline at one of its ends, possibly a read error. V and J are TRBV27 and TRBJ2-7, with D possibly being TRBD1 or TRBD2 (6 bases each). Germline-derived CDR1 and CDR2 are MNHEY and SMNVEV (reference sequence). There are 15 residues in the CDR3. The CDR3 here is CANSLARGTAGEQYF. The DNA of the CDR3 is TGTGCCAACAGTTTAGCGAGGGGGACTGCGGGCGAGCAGTACTTC.

This clonotype was detected many times. The chain recombines TRBV4-2 with TRBJ2-3; 11 nucleotides agree with TRBD2. The ends lost 0 bases at V and 0 bases at J; junction bases unmatched: 8. This CDR3 contains 19 residues. In germline, CDR1 is LGHNA, CDR2 YNFKEQ. CDR3 in DNA: TGTGCCAGCAGCCAAGATATAACTAGCGGGGGCTCCAGCACAGATACGCAGTATTTT. It yields the protein CASSQDITSGGSSTDTQYF.

The V gene is TRBV3-1, the J gene TRBJ2-5, with D possibly being TRBD1 (5 bases). V lost 0 bases, J lost 6 bases, and 17 bases lay in between. This CDR3 contains 16 residues. CDR1 and CDR2 from the germline V gene are LGHDT and YNNKEL (reference sequence). The CDR3 loop is CASSQEGTRGRKTQYF. CDR3 coding DNA: TGTGCCAGCAGCCAAGAAGGCACAAGGGGTAGGAAGACCCAGTACTTC.

The table lists this clonotype with a count of one. This chain links TRBV7-9 with TRBJ1-6; 9 positions match TRBD1. There are 16 residues in the CDR3. The junction had 12 bases not matched to a gene; V was cut back by 5 bases and J by 10 bases. Germline V gene data show CDR1 as SEHNR and CDR2 as FQNEAQ (reference sequence). The CDR3 here is CASSPRDREDQSPLHF. Here the CDR3 DNA reads TGTGCCAGCAGCCCTAGGGACAGGGAGGACCAATCACCCCTCCACTTT. The full variable domain, completed using reference TRBV7-9 and TRBJ1-6, is DTGVSQNPRHKITKRGQNVTFRCDPISEHNRLYWYRQTLGQGPEFLTYFQNEAQLEKSRLLSDRFSAERPKGSFSTLEIQRTEQGDSAMYLCASSPRDREDQSPLHFGNGTRLTVT.

This clonotype has ten or more counts. The chain is built from TRBV7-8 and TRBJ2-1; perhaps TRBD2 as D (7 bases). V lost 3 bases, J lost 8 bases, and 11 bases lay in between. CDR3 length: 13 residues. Germline values: CDR1 SGHVS, CDR2 FQNEAQ. DNA of the CDR3: TGTGCCAGCAGCTTCCCGGGGGGCCATGAGCAGTTCTTC. Translating gives CASSFPGGHEQFF.

In this sample, this clonotype turned up a few times. J is TRBJ1-2 and V is TRBV30; 8 positions match TRBD1. The V segment lost 2 bases and the J segment 5 bases; nucleotides outside the gene matches: 7. Germline lookup yields CDR1 GTSNPN and CDR2 SVGIG (reference sequence). CDR3 length equals 14 residues. CDR3: CAWSRGQASYGYTF. The CDR3 DNA sequence: TGTGCCTGGAGTCGGGGACAGGCGAGTTATGGCTACACCTTC. The entire variable domain, with the rest obtained from reference TRBV30 and TRBJ1-2, is as follows: SQTIHQWPATLVQPVGSPLSLECTVEGTSNPNLYWYRQAAGRGLQLLFYSVGIGQISSEVPQNLSASRPQDRQFILSSKKLLLSDSGFYLCAWSRGQASYGYTFGSGTRLTVV.

This clonotype was observed at least ten times. The J gene is TRBJ2-1, the V gene TRBV5-6; 9 bases line up with TRBD2. This CDR3 has 19 amino acids. With 1 base clipped from V and 0 bases from J, the junction kept 11 bases outside the gene matches. Germline-derived CDR1 and CDR2 are SGHDT and YYEEEE. CDR3: CASSLIVKASGNSYNEQFF. CDR3 sequence (DNA): TGTGCCAGCAGCTTGATAGTAAAGGCTAGCGGGAACTCCTACAATGAGCAGTTCTTC.

This clonotype has a handful of counts. The chain carries TRBV13 and TRBJ2-2, with D maybe TRBD1 (5 bases). V lost 5 bases and J lost 4, with 11 bases in between. Germline assignment: CDR1 PRHDT and CDR2 FYEKMQ (reference sequence). The CDR3 spans 14 residues. DNA of the CDR3: TGTGCCAGCAGCCAAGGGGAAACCACCGGGGAGCTGTTTTTT. This encodes CASSQGETTGELFF.

This clonotype has a count of ten or more. V gene TRBV5-1 combines with J gene TRBJ1-1; D remains unclear. The length of the CDR3 is 14 residues. Germline V gene sequence: CDR1 SGHRS, CDR2 YFSETQ. V was cut by 1 base and J by 0 bases, with 7 bases left in between. CDR3 protein: CASSLTAMNTEAFF. CDR3 coding DNA: TGCGCCAGCAGCTTGACGGCCATGAACACTGAAGCTTTCTTT.

This clonotype was seen ten or more times. The chain is built from TRBV7-6 and TRBJ1-1; 7 bases are a match to TRBD1. The V and J ends lost 5 bases and 3 bases, in that order; junction bases with no gene match: 9. This CDR3 has 15 amino acids. The germline gives CDR1 SGHVS, CDR2 FNYEAQ. CDR3 sequence reads: CASSGRQGSDTEAFF. Written as DNA, the CDR3 is TGTGCCAGCAGCGGAAGACAGGGATCAGACACTGAAGCTTTCTTT.

There are many counts of this clonotype. The V and J genes are TRBV4-1 and TRBJ1-1, with 8 bases matching TRBD1. Germline CDR1 and CDR2: MGHRA and YSYEKL. The CDR3 contains 17 residues. The V segment lost 2 bases and the J segment 5 bases; nucleotides outside the gene matches: 13. Here the CDR3 DNA reads TGCGCCAGCAGCCAATCAGAGCTGCTTCAGGGGGCGACTGAAGCTTTCTTT. This sequence encodes CASSQSELLQGATEAFF.

As to this clonotype: A much larger clone differs by one base, so this may be a read error. This chain links TRBV12-5 with TRBJ2-2, with D possibly matching TRBD2 (5 bases). Germline assignment: CDR1 LGHNT and CDR2 FRNRAP. CDR3 length: 14 amino acids. CDR3 sequence reads: CASSPNANTGEPFF. CDR3 coding DNA: TGTGCTAGTTCGCCAAATGCGAACACCGGGGAGCCGTTTTTT.

This clonotype was seen repeatedly, ten times or more. The chain is built from TRBV21-1 and TRBJ2-2; the table's D call, TRBD1, has no DNA check behind it. TRBV21-1 is reported as a pseudogene. CDR3 length: 18 residues. Here the CDR3 DNA reads TGTGCCAGCAGCAAAGACGGGCCTGACAGTCAGAACACCGGGGAGCTGTTTTTT. Translating it yields CASSKDGPDSQNTGELFF.

The chain couples TRBV11-2 to TRBJ2-3; TRBD2 matches 10 bases. The CDR3 has 17 amino acids. V shed 0 bases, J shed 5 bases, and the junction held 8 bases outside the gene matches. The germline CDR1 and CDR2 sequences are SGHAT and FQNNGV. The CDR3 here is CASSLEVGLAMGDTQYF. The CDR3 DNA is TGTGCCAGCAGCTTAGAAGTGGGACTAGCGATGGGAGATACGCAGTATTTT.

This clonotype was seen ten or more times. The chain employs TRBV15 and TRBJ2-5; TRBD1 might be the D (7 bases). V dropped 6 bases and J dropped 5 bases, with 16 bases sitting between them. CDR3 length: 14 amino acids. Germline CDR1 reads LNHNV; CDR2 reads YYDKDF (reference sequence). CDR3 in amino acids: CATRARDSYETQYF. Here the CDR3 DNA reads TGTGCCACCAGGGCGCGGGACAGTTACGAGACCCAGTACTTC.

This clonotype appeared many times. CDR3 protein: CSARWTGAYNEQFF. The CDR3, as DNA: TGCAGTGCTAGATGGACAGGGGCCTACAATGAGCAGTTCTTC. This chain joins TRBV20-1 and TRBJ2-1; 9 positions match TRBD1. CDR3 length: 14 residues. The germline V gene encodes CDR1 DFQATT and CDR2 SNEGSKA (reference sequence). With V trimmed by 2 bases and J by 2 bases, 1 base remained unmatched.

This clonotype was detected ten times or more. The genes are TRBV19 and TRBJ2-1, with D maybe TRBD2 (6 bases). Germline assignment: CDR1 LNHDA and CDR2 SQIVND (reference sequence). V was pared by 3 bases and J by 2 bases, with 11 bases between. CDR3 length: 15 residues. The CDR3 DNA reads as TGTGCCAGTAGTATGGGGACTTCTACCTACAATGAGCAGTTCTTC. It specifies CASSMGTSTYNEQFF. Full variable domain (rest looked up from reference TRBV19 and TRBJ2-1): DGGITQSPKYLFRKEGQNVTLSCEQNLNHDAMYWYRQDPGQGLRLIYYSQIVNDFQKGDIAEGYSVSREKKESFPLTVTSAQKNPTAFYLCASSMGTSTYNEQFFGPGTRLTVL.

This chain connects TRBV21-1 to TRBJ2-7; no check of the table's D call, TRBD1, against the DNA was made. TRBV21-1 is an annotated pseudogene. The CDR3 sequence is 18 residues long. The CDR3 region has the DNA TGTGCCAGCAGCATAATGACTGGGGGGACAGTCCCATCCTACAAGCAGTACTTC. Residues: CASSIMTGGTVPSYKQYF.

The chain couples TRBV3-1 to TRBJ2-7; 8 bases line up with TRBD1. The CDR3 sequence is 16 residues long. The ends lost 1 base at V and 4 bases at J; junction bases unmatched: 9. The germline gives CDR1 LGHDT, CDR2 YNNKEL (reference sequence). The CDR3 loop is CASSQGSGGLLYEQYF. DNA of the CDR3: TGTGCCAGCAGCCAAGGGTCAGGGGGCCTTTTGTACGAGCAGTACTTC.

Ten or more counts support this clonotype. V usage is TRBV5-1 and J usage is TRBJ1-6; D might be TRBD1 (5 bases). The CDR3 has 16 amino acids. The germline gives CDR1 SGHRS, CDR2 YFSETQ. V was trimmed by 5 bases and J by 9 bases, leaving 21 bases between them. The CDR3 loop is CASSLNTGTSASPLHF. Written as DNA, the CDR3 is TGCGCCAGCAGTCTTAACACCGGGACCAGCGCTTCACCCCTCCACTTT.

This clonotype showed up many times. The chain uses TRBV20-1 and TRBJ1-4; a possible D gene is TRBD1 (6 bases). Germline V gene data show CDR1 as DFQATT and CDR2 as SNEGSKA (reference sequence). This CDR3 is 16 amino acids long. V lost 3 bases and J lost 2, with 16 bases in between. The CDR3 DNA reads as TGCAGTGCTAGTTTACCACAGGGAGGCACTAATGAAAAACTGTTTTTT. Translated: CSASLPQGGTNEKLFF.